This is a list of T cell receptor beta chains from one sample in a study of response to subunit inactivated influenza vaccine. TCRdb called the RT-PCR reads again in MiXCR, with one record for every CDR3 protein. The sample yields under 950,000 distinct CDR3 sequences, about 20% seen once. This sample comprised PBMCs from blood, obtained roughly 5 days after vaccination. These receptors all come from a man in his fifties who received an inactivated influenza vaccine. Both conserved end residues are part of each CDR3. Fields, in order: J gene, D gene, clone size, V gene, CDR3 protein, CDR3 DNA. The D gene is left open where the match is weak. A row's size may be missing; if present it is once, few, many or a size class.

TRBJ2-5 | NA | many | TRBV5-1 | CASSLQEGLLETQYF | TGCGCCAGCAGCTTGCAGGAGGGCCTTCTGGAGACCCAGTACTTC
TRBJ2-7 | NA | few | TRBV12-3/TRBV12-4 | CASKQAPSYEQYF | TGTGCCAGCAAACAGGCCCCCTCCTACGAGCAGTACTTC
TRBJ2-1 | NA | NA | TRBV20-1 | CSAIRQIAYNEQFF | TGCAGTGCAATTCGACAGATAGCCTACAATGAGCAGTTCTTC
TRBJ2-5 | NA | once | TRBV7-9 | CASSPSPTGQETQYF | TGTGCCAGCAGCCCCTCCCCAACGGGCCAAGAGACCCAGTACTTC
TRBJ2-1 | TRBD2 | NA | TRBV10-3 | CAISSGMGWDEQFF | TGTGCCATCTCTAGCGGGATGGGTTGGGATGAGCAGTTCTTC
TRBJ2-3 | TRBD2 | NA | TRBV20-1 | CSARGLAGMQVAQYF | TGCAGTGCTAGAGGACTAGCGGGCATGCAAGTGGCGCAGTATTTT
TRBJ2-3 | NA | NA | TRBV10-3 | CAISVFEGLDTQYF | TGTGCCATCAGTGTTTTCGAGGGGCTGGATACGCAGTATTTT
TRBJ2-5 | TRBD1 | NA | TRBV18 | CASSPLFRDRVETQYF | TGTGCCAGCTCACCTTTATTCCGGGACAGGGTTGAGACCCAGTACTTC
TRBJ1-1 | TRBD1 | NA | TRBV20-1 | CSALSQDRTVMNTEAFF | TGCAGTGCTTTGAGCCAGGACAGGACAGTAATGAACACTGAAGCTTTCTTT
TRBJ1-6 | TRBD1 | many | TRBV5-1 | CASSTTGVGNSPLHF | TGCGCCAGCAGCACAACAGGGGTAGGGAATTCACCCCTCCACTTT
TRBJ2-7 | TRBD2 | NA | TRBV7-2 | CASSLVGGLAVTYEQYF | TGTGCCAGCAGCTTAGTCGGAGGACTAGCGGTTACCTACGAGCAGTACTTC
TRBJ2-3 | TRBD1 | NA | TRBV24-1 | CATSDLRQGSTDTQYF | TGTGCCACCAGTGATCTCCGACAGGGTAGCACAGATACGCAGTATTTT
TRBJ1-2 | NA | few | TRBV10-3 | CAISATGDGYTF | TGTGCCATCAGTGCGACTGGGGATGGCTACACCTTC
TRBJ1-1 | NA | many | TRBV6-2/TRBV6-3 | CASSRHLWNTEAFF | TGTGCCAGCAGTCGACACCTCTGGAACACTGAAGCTTTCTTT
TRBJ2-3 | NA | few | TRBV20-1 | CSVPNGGRADTQYF | TGCAGTGTACCAAATGGGGGGAGAGCAGATACGCAGTATTTT
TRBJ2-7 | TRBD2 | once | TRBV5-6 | CASSGGPGGTTYEQYF | TGTGCCAGCAGCGGTGGTCCCGGGGGGACTACCTACGAGCAGTACTTC
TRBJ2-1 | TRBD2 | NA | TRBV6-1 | CASSRLAGRSYNEQFF | TGTGCCAGCAGCCGACTAGCGGGGAGGTCCTACAATGAGCAGTTCTTC
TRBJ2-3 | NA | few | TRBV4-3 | CASSQGFSDSSTDTQYF | TGCGCCAGCAGCCAAGGATTTAGCGATTCTAGCACAGATACGCAGTATTTT
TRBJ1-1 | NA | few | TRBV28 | CASSFPMWDRGTEAFF | TGTGCCAGCAGTTTTCCCATGTGGGATCGGGGCACTGAAGCTTTCTTT
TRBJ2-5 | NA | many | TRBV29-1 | CSVETILAETQYF | TGCAGCGTTGAAACGATTCTTGCAGAGACCCAGTACTTC
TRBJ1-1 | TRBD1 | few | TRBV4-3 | CASSQDVGGKSEAFF | TGCGCCAGCAGCCAAGATGTAGGGGGCAAGTCTGAAGCTTTCTTT
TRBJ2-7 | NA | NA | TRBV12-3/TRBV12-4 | CASSLALVDEQYF | TGTGCCAGCAGTTTAGCGCTCGTGGACGAGCAGTACTTC
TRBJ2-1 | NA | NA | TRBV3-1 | CASSRDGWVSYNEQFF | TGTGCCAGCAGCCGGGATGGGTGGGTATCCTACAATGAGCAGTTCTTC
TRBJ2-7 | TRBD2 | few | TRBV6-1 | CASSGTGGYSYEQYF | TGTGCCAGCAGTGGAACCGGGGGGTACTCCTACGAGCAGTACTTC
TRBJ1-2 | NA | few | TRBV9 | CASSVSGVSHGYTF | TGTGCCAGCAGCGTATCGGGGGTGTCGCATGGCTACACCTTC
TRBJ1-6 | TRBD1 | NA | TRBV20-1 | CSAITRDRGDSPLHF | TGCAGTGCCATTACCAGGGACAGGGGTGATTCACCCCTCCACTTT
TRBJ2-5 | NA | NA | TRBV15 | CATSQGGAVETQYF | TGTGCCACCAGCCAAGGGGGGGCCGTAGAGACCCAGTACTTC
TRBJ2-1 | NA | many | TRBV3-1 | CASSHVSRMRTEVSYNEQFF | TGTGCCAGCAGCCACGTATCCCGTATGAGGACAGAAGTCTCCTACAATGAGCAGTTCTTC
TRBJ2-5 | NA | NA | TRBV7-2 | CASSLNRSEKTQYF | TGTGCCAGCAGCTTAAACAGGTCCGAGAAGACCCAGTACTTC
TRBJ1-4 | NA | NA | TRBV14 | CASSLGTGWAEKLFF | TGTGCCAGCAGTCTCGGAACAGGGTGGGCTGAAAAACTGTTTTTT
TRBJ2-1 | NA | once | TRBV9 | CASSAEKGAPYNEQFF | TGTGCCAGCAGCGCAGAAAAAGGGGCCCCCTACAATGAGCAGTTCTTC
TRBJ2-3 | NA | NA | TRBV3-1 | CASSQDPSSTDTQYF | TGTGCCAGCAGCCAAGATCCCTCTAGCACAGATACGCAGTATTTT
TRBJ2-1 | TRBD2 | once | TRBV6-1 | CASSEAALTSGFYNEQFF | TGTGCCAGCAGTGAAGCAGCATTGACTAGCGGGTTCTACAATGAGCAGTTCTTC
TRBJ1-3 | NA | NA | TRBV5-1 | CASSLGSRDSSGNTIYF | TGCGCCAGCAGCTTGGGTAGCAGGGACTCCTCTGGAAACACCATATATTTT
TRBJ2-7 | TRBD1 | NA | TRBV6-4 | CASPEGTGRGEQYF | TGTGCCAGCCCCGAGGGGACAGGCCGCGGCGAGCAGTACTTC
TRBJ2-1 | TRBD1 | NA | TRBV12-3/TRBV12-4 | CASSLNGRGWEWEQFF | TGTGCCAGCAGTTTAAATGGCAGGGGGTGGGAATGGGAGCAGTTCTTC
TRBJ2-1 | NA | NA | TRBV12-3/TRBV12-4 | CASSSGRGPVNEQFF | TGTGCCAGCAGTTCGGGGCGGGGGCCCGTTAATGAGCAGTTCTTC
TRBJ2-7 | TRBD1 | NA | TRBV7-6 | CASSLARDRGSEQYF | TGTGCCAGCAGCTTAGCGCGGGACAGGGGTTCCGAGCAGTACTTC
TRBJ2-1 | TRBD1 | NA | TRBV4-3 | CASSQEGQGYNEQFF | TGCGCCAGCAGCCAAGAGGGACAGGGGTACAATGAGCAGTTCTTC
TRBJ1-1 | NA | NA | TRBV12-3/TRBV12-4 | CASRDLGPGEAFF | TGTGCCAGCAGGGACCTAGGACCCGGTGAAGCTTTCTTT
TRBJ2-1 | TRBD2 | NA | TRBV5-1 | CASSLVGLAGGNEQFF | TGCGCCAGCAGCTTGGTGGGACTAGCGGGAGGGAATGAGCAGTTCTTC
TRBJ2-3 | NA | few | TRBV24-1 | CATSDLLDTQYF | TGTGCCACCAGTGACCTCCTAGATACGCAGTATTTT
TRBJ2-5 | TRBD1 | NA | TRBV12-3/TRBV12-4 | CASSYRDSVRETQYF | TGTGCCAGCAGTTACCGGGACAGCGTTCGAGAGACCCAGTACTTC
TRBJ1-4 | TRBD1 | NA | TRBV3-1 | CASSQAPARNRGRNEKLFF | TGTGCCAGCAGCCAAGCCCCAGCTCGTAACAGGGGGAGGAATGAAAAACTGTTTTTT
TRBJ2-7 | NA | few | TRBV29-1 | CSVDHPRGEQYF | TGCAGCGTTGACCATCCGCGCGGGGAGCAGTACTTC
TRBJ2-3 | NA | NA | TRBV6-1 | CASSGYTDTQYF | TGTGCCAGCAGTGGTTACACAGATACGCAGTATTTT
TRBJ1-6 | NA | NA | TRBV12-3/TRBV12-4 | CASSPQRNSPLHF | TGTGCCAGCAGTCCCCAGAGGAATTCACCCCTCCACTTT
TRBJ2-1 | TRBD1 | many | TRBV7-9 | CASSSRDRVINEQFF | TGTGCCAGCAGCTCCCGGGACAGGGTCATAAATGAGCAGTTCTTC